The clone carrying this T cell receptor beta chain was counted many times. The antigen is unknown. Using its own MiXCR run on the multiplex PCR reads, TCRdb lists one record per CDR3 protein. The table records roughly 260,000 distinct CDR3 sequences, 30% of them present only once. The data stem from a study of breast tumors, draining lymph nodes, adjacent tissues. Findings and caveats of the study: Luminal-like breast cancer showed significantly greater tumor-nontumor repertoire similarity than basal-like breast cancer did.

Germline assignment: CDR1 SGHNT and CDR2 YYREEE (reference sequence). This CDR3 is 17 amino acids long. The V segment lost 0 bases and the J segment 4 bases; nucleotides outside the gene matches: 9. The lymph nodes were axillary draining lymph nodes from breast cancer patients. Source material: axillary lymph node tissue. The source of this sequence is a female donor with breast cancer. Some clones in this sample may be carry-over from other donors' samples. The genes are TRBV5-4 and TRBJ2-2; 7 bases fit TRBD2. CDR3 nucleotide sequence: TGTGCCAGCAGCTTGGGGGCTTCGGGAGGCGGCACCGGGGAGCTGTTTTTT. This gives the protein CASSLGASGGGTGELFF.